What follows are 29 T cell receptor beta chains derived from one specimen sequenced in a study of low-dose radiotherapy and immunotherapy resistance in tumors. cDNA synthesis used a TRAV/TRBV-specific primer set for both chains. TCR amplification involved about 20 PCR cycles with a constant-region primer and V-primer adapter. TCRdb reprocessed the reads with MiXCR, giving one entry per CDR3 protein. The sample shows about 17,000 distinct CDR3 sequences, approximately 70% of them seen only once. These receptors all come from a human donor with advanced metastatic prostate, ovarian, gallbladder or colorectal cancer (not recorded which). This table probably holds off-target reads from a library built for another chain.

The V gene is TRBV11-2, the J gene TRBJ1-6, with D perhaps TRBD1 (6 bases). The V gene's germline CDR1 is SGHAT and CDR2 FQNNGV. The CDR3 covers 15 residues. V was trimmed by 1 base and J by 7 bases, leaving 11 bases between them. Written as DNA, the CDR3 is TGTGCCAGCAGCTTAGTTCAGGGGCCAAATTCACCCCTCCACTTT. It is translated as CASSLVQGPNSPLHF. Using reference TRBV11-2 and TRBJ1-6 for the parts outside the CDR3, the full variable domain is EAGVAQSPRYKIIEKRQSVAFWCNPISGHATLYWYQQILGQGPKLLIQFQNNGVVDDSQLPKDRFSAERLKGVDSTLKIQPAKLEDSAVYLCASSLVQGPNSPLHFGNGTRLTVT.

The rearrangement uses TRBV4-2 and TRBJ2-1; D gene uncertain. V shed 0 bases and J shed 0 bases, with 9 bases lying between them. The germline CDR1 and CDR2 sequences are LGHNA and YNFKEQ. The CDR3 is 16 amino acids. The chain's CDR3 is CASSQDAESSYNEQFF. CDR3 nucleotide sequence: TGTGCCAGCAGCCAAGATGCAGAGAGCTCCTACAATGAGCAGTTCTTC.

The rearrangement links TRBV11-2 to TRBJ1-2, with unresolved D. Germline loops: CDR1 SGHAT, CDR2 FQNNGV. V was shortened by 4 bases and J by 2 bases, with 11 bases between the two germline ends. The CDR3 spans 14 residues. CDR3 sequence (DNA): TGTGCCAGCAGCTCCGTTATTCGGAACTATGGCTACACCTTC. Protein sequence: CASSSVIRNYGYTF.

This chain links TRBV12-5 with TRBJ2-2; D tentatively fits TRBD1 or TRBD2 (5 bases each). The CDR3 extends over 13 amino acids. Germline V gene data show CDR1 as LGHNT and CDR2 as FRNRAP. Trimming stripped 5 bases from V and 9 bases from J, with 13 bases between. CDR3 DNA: TGTGCTAGTGGTGTACCGGGGACGCGGGAGCTGTTTTTT. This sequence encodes CASGVPGTRELFF. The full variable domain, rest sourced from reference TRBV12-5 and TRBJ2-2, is DARVTQTPRHKVTEMGQEVTMRCQPILGHNTVFWYRQTMMQGLELLAYFRNRAPLDDSGMPKDRFSAEMPDATLATLKIQPSEPRDSAVYFCASGVPGTRELFFGEGSRLTVL.

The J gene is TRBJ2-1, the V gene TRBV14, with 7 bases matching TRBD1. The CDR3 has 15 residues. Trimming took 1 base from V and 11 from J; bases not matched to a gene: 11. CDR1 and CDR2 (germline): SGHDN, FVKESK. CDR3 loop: CASSQGQGLRGQQFF. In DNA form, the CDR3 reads TGTGCCAGCAGCCAAGGACAGGGTCTGCGCGGACAGCAGTTCTTC. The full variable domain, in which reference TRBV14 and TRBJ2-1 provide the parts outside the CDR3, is EAGVTQFPSHSVIEKGQTVTLRCDPISGHDNLYWYRRVMGKEIKFLLHFVKESKQDESGMPNNRFLAERTGGTYSTLKVQPAELEDSGVYFCASSQGQGLRGQQFFGPGTRLTVL.

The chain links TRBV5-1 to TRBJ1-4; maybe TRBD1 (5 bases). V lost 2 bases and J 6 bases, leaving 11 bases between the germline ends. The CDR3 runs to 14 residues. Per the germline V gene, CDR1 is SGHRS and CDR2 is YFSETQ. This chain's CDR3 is CASSLRGPDEKLFF. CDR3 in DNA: TGCGCCAGCAGCTTAAGGGGTCCAGATGAAAAACTGTTTTTT.

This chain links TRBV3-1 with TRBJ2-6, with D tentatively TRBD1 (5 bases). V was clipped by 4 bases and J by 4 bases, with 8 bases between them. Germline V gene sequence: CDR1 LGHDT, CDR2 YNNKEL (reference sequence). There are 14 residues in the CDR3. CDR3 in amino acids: CASSPGSGANVLTF. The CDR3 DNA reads TGTGCCAGCAGCCCAGGGTCCGGGGCCAACGTCCTGACTTTC.

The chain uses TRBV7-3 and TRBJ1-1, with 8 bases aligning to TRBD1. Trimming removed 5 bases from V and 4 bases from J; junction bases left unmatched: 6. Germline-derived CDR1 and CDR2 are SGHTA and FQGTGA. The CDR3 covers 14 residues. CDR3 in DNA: TGTGCCAGCAGCATTCAGGGGGCAAGCACTGAAGCTTTCTTT. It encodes CASSIQGASTEAFF.

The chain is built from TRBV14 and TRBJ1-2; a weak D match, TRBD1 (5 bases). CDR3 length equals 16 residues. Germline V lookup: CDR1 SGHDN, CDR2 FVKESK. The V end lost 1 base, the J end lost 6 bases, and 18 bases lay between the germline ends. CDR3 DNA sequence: TGTGCCAGCAGCCAAGTTTTCCAGGGAGGAGGAGATGGCTACACCTTC. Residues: CASSQVFQGGGDGYTF.

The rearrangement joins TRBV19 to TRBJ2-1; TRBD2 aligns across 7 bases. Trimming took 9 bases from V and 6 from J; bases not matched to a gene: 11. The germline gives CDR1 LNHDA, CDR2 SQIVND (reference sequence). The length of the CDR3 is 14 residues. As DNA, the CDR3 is TGTGCCAGGATAGCGGGTACCTGCCCCAATGAGCAGTTCTTC. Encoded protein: CARIAGTCPNEQFF.

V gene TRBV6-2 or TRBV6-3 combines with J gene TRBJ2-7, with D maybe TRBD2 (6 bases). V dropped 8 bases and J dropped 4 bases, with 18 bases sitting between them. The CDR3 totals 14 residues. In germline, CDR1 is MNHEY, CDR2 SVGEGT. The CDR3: CASSRPLAMYEQYF. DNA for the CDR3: TGTGCCAGCTCCAGACCTCTAGCGATGTACGAGCAGTACTTC.

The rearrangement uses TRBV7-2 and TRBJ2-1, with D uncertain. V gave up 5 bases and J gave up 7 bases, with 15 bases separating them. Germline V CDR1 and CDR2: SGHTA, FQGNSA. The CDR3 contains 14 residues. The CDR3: CASSLRVAPNEQFF. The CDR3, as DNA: TGTGCCAGCAGCCTAAGAGTGGCCCCGAATGAGCAGTTCTTC.

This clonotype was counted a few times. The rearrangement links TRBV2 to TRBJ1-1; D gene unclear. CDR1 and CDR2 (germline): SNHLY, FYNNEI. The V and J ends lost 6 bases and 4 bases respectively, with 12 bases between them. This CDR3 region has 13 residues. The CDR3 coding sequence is TGTGCCAGCAGGCTCGGTGGTACCACTGAAGCTTTCTTT. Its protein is CASRLGGTTEAFF. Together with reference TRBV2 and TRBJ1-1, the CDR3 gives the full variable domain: EPEVTQTPSHQVTQMGQEVILRCVPISNHLYFYWYRQILGQKVEFLVSFYNNEISEKSEIFDDQFSVERPDGSNFTLKIRSTKLEDSAMYFCASRLGGTTEAFFGQGTRLTVV.

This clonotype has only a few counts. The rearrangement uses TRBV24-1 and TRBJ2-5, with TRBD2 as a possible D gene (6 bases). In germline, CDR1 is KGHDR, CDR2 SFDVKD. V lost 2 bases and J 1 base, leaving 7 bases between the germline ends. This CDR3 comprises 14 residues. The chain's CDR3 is CATSDYGSQETQYF. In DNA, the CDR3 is TGTGCCACCAGTGATTACGGGAGCCAAGAGACCCAGTACTTC.

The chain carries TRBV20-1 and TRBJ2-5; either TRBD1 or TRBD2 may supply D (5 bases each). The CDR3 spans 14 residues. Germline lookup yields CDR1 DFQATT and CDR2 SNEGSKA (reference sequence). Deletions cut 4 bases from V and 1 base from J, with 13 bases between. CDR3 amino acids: CSANLGTPQETQYF. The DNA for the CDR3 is TGCAGTGCTAACTTAGGGACGCCCCAAGAGACCCAGTACTTC.

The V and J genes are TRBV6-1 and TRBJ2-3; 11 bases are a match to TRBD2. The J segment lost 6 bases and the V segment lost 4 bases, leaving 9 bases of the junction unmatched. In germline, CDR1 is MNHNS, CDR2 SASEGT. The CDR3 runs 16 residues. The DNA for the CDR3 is TGTGCCAGCAGTGCCGGCCTACTAGCGGGGGTTGATACGCAGTATTTT. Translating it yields CASSAGLLAGVDTQYF.

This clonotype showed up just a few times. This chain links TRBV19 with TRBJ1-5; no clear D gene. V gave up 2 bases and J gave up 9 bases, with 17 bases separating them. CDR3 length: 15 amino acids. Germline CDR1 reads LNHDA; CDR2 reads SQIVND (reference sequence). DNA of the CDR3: TGTGCCAGTAGTATACGACCGGACGGCGTGGGGCCCCAGCATTTT. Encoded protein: CASSIRPDGVGPQHF.

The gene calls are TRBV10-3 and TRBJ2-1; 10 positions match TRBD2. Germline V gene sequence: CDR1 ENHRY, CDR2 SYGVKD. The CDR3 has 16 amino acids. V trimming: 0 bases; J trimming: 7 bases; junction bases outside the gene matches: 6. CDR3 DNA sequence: TGTGCCATCAGTGAGTCGCCTAGCGGGGGTCTGAATGAGCAGTTCTTC. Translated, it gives CAISESPSGGLNEQFF.

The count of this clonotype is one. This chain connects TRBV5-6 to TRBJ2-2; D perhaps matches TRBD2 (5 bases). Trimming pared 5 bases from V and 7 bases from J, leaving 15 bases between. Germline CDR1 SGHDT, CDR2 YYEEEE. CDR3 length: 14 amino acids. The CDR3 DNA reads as TGTGCCAGCAGGGGAGCGGATGAAGACGGGGAGCTGTTTTTT. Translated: CASRGADEDGELFF.

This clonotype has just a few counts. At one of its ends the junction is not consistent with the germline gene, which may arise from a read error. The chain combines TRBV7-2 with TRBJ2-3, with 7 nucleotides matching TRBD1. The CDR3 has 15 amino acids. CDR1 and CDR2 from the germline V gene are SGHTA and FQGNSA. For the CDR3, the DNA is TGTGCCAGCAACTTAAGGGGGCCTAGCACAGATACGCAGTATTTT. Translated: CASNLRGPSTDTQYF.

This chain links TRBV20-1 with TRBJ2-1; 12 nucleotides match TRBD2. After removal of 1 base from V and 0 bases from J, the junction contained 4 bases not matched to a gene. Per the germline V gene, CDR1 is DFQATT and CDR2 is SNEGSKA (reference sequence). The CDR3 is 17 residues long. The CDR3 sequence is CSARGRLAGASYNEQFF. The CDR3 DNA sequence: TGCAGTGCTAGAGGCAGACTAGCGGGGGCCTCCTACAATGAGCAGTTCTTC.

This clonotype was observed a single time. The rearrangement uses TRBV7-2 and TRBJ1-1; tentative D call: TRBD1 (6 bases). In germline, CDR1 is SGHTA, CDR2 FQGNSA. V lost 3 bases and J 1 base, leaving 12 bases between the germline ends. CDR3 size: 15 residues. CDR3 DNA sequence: TGTGCCAGCAGCTTGGCCGGGACAAAGAACACTGAAGCTTTCTTT. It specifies CASSLAGTKNTEAFF.

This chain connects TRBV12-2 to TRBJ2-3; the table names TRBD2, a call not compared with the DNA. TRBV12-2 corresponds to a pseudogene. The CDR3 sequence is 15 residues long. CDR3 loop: CASRARGSGTDTQYF. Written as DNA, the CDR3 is TGTGCAAGTCGCGCCCGAGGGAGCGGCACAGATACGCAGTATTTT.

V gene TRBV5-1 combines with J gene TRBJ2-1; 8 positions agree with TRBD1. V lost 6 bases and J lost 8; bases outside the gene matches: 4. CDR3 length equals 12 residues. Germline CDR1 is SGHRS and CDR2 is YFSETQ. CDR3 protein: CASNRDRHEQFF. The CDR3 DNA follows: TGCGCCAGCAACCGGGACAGGCATGAGCAGTTCTTC.

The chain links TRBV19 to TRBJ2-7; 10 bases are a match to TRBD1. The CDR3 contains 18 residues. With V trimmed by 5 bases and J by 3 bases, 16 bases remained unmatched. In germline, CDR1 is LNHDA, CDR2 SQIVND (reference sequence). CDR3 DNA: TGTGCCAGTAGTGCGAGGGACAGGGGTCATCCTGCCTACTACGAGCAGTACTTC. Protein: CASSARDRGHPAYYEQYF.

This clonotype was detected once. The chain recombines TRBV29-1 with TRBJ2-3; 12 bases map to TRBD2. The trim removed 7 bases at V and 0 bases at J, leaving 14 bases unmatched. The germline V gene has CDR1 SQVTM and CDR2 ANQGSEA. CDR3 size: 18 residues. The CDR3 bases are TGCAGCGCCAAGGGTGGCCTAGCGGGAGGGCGGAGCACAGATACGCAGTATTTT. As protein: CSAKGGLAGGRSTDTQYF.

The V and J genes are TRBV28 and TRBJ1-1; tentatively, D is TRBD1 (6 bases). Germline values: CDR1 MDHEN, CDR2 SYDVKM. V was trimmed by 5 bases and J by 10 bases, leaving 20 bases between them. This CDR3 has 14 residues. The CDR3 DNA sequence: TGTGCCAGCAGTAGGGGGGGCGAGTCCCCGGGAGCTTTCTTT. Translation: CASSRGGESPGAFF.

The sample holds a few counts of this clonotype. This CDR3 reads CASRDSQRTQYF. Here the CDR3 DNA reads TGTGCCAGCAGAGACTCTCAAAGGACCCAGTACTTC. J is TRBJ2-5 and V is TRBV28; the D is unclear. The CDR3 totals 12 residues. Germline V gives CDR1 MDHEN, CDR2 SYDVKM. V lost 6 bases, J lost 7 bases, and 12 bases lay in between.

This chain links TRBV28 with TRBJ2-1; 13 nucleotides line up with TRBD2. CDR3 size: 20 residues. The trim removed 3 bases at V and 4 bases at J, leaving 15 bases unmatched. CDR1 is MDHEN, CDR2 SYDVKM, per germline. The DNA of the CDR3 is TGTGCCAGCAGTTTTTTCGTCTCCGGGACTAGCGGGATTTTATACAATGAGCAGTTCTTC. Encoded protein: CASSFFVSGTSGILYNEQFF.